The 28 T cell receptor beta chains presented below share a single source sample, sequenced in a study of CD8+CD57+ T cells in acquired aplastic anemia. TCR beta VDJ and CDR3 profiles were obtained from a genomic DNA template. TCRdb processed the reads anew with MiXCR; each CDR3 protein has one entry. The sample has fewer than 150,000 distinct CDR3 sequences; over 45% are singletons. Sequencing was carried out using sorted CD4+, CD8+, or CD8+CD57+ T cells (not recorded which) from PBMCs. The receptor source for this set is a human donor in good health, serving as a control.

This clonotype was seen at least ten times. The J gene is TRBJ2-1, the V gene TRBV5-1; 9 positions match TRBD2. Germline CDR1 SGHRS, CDR2 YFSETQ. The J segment lost 10 bases and the V segment lost 2 bases, leaving 16 bases of the junction unmatched. CDR3 length: 17 residues. The CDR3 loop reads CASSFRTGGGALGEQFF. CDR3 DNA sequence: TGCGCCAGCAGCTTCAGAACGGGCGGGGGGGCTCTTGGGGAGCAGTTCTTC.

This clonotype was detected ten times or more. The chain uses TRBV27 and TRBJ1-3; 10 nucleotides align to TRBD1. The CDR3 loop spans 16 amino acids. From germline, CDR1 is MNHEY and CDR2 SMNVEV (reference sequence). The V segment lost 6 bases and the J segment 2 bases; nucleotides outside the gene matches: 7. The CDR3 sequence: CASRPFGTGAGNTIYF. The CDR3 coding sequence is TGTGCCAGCAGACCGTTTGGGACAGGGGCTGGAAACACCATATATTTT.

The rearrangement links TRBV9 to TRBJ2-3, with no clear D. This CDR3 is 14 amino acids long. V lost 0 bases, J lost 2 bases, and 7 bases lay in between. Looked up from germline, CDR1 is SGDLS and CDR2 is YYNGEE. This chain's CDR3 is CASSVGRTTDTQYF. CDR3 DNA: TGTGCCAGCAGCGTAGGACGAACCACAGATACGCAGTATTTT. The full variable domain, rest sourced from reference TRBV9 and TRBJ2-3, is DSGVTQTPKHLITATGQRVTLRCSPRSGDLSVYWYQQSLDQGLQFLIQYYNGEERAKGNILERFSAQQFPDLHSELNLSSLELGDSALYFCASSVGRTTDTQYFGPGTRLTVL.

With regard to this clonotype: One base away lies a much larger clone, so this may be a sequencing read error. The chain has TRBV6-1 and TRBJ2-7, with a weak D call TRBD2 (6 bases). The CDR3 runs 14 residues. Looked up from germline, CDR1 is MNHNS and CDR2 is SASEGT. This CDR3 is CASSEGGILNERFF. CDR3 DNA sequence: TGTGCCAGCAGTGAGGGGGGAATCTTGAATGAGCGGTTCTTC.

The chain links TRBV7-9 to TRBJ1-1; 7 bases match TRBD1. CDR3 size: 15 residues. The trim removed 1 base at V and 1 base at J, leaving 3 bases unmatched. CDR1 and CDR2 from the germline V gene are SEHNR and FQNEAQ (reference sequence). CDR3 coding DNA: TGTGCCAGCAGCTTAGGGACAGGCCAGAACACTGAAGCTTTCTTT. This translates into CASSLGTGQNTEAFF.

The V call is TRBV10-3, the J call TRBJ2-1, with 12 bases fitting TRBD2. CDR3 length: 17 residues. Losses at the gene ends were 5 bases for V and 8 bases for J; bases not matched to a gene: 13. Germline CDR1 ENHRY, CDR2 SYGVKD. The CDR3 nucleotides read TGTGCCATCAGTCAAAGACTAGCGGGGGACCCGACGGATGAGCAGTTCTTC. Translating gives CAISQRLAGDPTDEQFF.

The chain combines TRBV29-1 with TRBJ2-3, with a tentative D call TRBD2 (7 bases). Between the trimmed V and J ends, which lost 6 bases and 6 bases, there was a span of 16 bases. The CDR3 has 13 amino acids. CDR1 is SQVTM, CDR2 ANQGSEA, per germline. CDR3 sequence (DNA): TGCAGCGTCTACTTACAGGGAGGGGATACGCAGTATTTT. Its translation: CSVYLQGGDTQYF.

There are many counts of this clonotype. The V gene is TRBV11-1, the J gene TRBJ2-3; 7 positions agree with TRBD2. Germline loops: CDR1 SGHAT, CDR2 FQDESV (reference sequence). The CDR3 spans 15 residues. V gave up 6 bases and J gave up 1 base; unmatched junction bases: 7. CDR3 amino acids: CASRRPGGGTDTQYF. Written as DNA, the CDR3 is TGTGCCAGCAGGCGACCGGGAGGTGGCACAGATACGCAGTATTTT.

This clonotype was observed many times. J is TRBJ1-1 and V is TRBV25-1; D unresolved. The CDR3 extends over 17 amino acids. Germline CDR1 and CDR2: MGHDK and SYGVNS. Trimming took off 7 bases at V and 10 bases at J, with 31 bases between the two ends. The CDR3 reads CASILREKMNSSWIAFF. The CDR3 coding sequence is TGTGCCAGCATTCTTCGGGAGAAAATGAATAGTTCCTGGATAGCTTTCTTT.

Note on this clonotype: The junction and the germline gene differ at one end; a read error may be behind it. The CDR3 sequence is CATGRGSSGYNEQFF. The CDR3 DNA sequence: TGCGCCACCGGCAGAGGATCTTCCGGCTACAATGAGCAGTTCTTC. The chain joins TRBV15 to TRBJ2-1; D unresolved. The CDR3 contains 15 residues. Germline V gene sequence: CDR1 LNHNV, CDR2 YYDKDF (reference sequence). Looking up the rest from reference TRBV15 and TRBJ2-1 gives the full variable domain: DAMVIQNPRYQVTQFGKPVTLSCSQTLNHNVMYWYQQKSSQAPKLLFHYYDKDFNNEADTPDNFQSRRPNTSFCFLDIRSPGLGDTAMYLCATGRGSSGYNEQFFGPGTRLTVL.

The rearrangement uses TRBV18 and TRBJ1-1, with 8 bases matching TRBD1. Unmatched junction bases numbered 10, after V lost 6 bases and J lost 1 base. CDR1 and CDR2 from the germline V gene are KGHSH and LQKENI. This CDR3 contains 16 residues. The CDR3: CASSYSTGTGNTEAFF. CDR3 nucleotides: TGTGCCAGCTCTTATAGTACCGGGACAGGGAACACTGAAGCTTTCTTT.

With regard to this clonotype: A single base separates this from a much larger clone, so it may be a read error. V usage is TRBV18 and J usage is TRBJ2-3; D gene ambiguous. Germline assignment: CDR1 KGHSH and CDR2 LQKENI. The CDR3 is 13 residues long. This CDR3 is CASSPAITDAQYF. CDR3 sequence (DNA): TGTGCCAGCTCACCAGCTATCACAGATGCGCAGTATTTT.

At least ten counts were recorded for this clonotype. The V call is TRBV6-5, the J call TRBJ1-5; D may be TRBD1 (6 bases). The CDR3 has 13 amino acids. V dropped 6 bases and J dropped 11 bases, with 17 bases sitting between them. Germline V CDR1 and CDR2: MNHEY, SVGAGI. CDR3 residues: CASRRTARGAQHF. CDR3 bases: TGTGCCAGCAGAAGGACAGCCCGAGGGGCCCAGCATTTT.

Concerning this clonotype: A clone one base away is much larger, so this may be a read error. The chain joins TRBV6-1 to TRBJ1-4; D unresolved. Germline CDR1 reads MNHNS; CDR2 reads SASEGT. The CDR3 has 13 residues. CDR3 amino acids: CTSSATANEKLFF. The CDR3, as DNA: TGTACCAGCAGTGCAACGGCGAATGAAAAACTGTTTTTT.

The V call is TRBV20-1, the J call TRBJ2-7, with TRBD2 as a possible D gene (7 bases). V lost 0 bases and J lost 3, with 18 bases in between. The CDR3 has 16 residues. Germline CDR1 reads DFQATT; CDR2 reads SNEGSKA (reference sequence). The chain's CDR3 is CSARDHAGAGLYEQYF. The CDR3 DNA follows: TGCAGTGCTAGAGATCACGCGGGGGCAGGCCTCTACGAGCAGTACTTC.

Ten or more counts support this clonotype. The chain links TRBV5-1 to TRBJ1-1, with D unclear. The CDR3 consists of 12 residues. Germline CDR1 SGHRS, CDR2 YFSETQ. The V and J ends lost 3 bases and 4 bases respectively, with 7 bases between them. CDR3 sequence (DNA): TGCGCCAGCAGCTCCGGTAGCACTGAAGCTTTCTTT. Protein sequence: CASSSGSTEAFF.

The V call is TRBV29-1, the J call TRBJ2-2, with a weak D call TRBD1 (5 bases). With 4 bases removed from V and 8 bases from J, the gap between germline ends came to 11 bases. The CDR3 covers 12 residues. Germline CDR1 reads SQVTM; CDR2 reads ANQGSEA. The chain's CDR3 is CSVGNRPGELFF. The CDR3, as DNA: TGCAGCGTTGGGAACAGGCCGGGGGAGCTGTTTTTT.

This clonotype was counted ten times or more. V and J are TRBV20-1 and TRBJ2-5; 11 positions agree with TRBD2. Germline loops: CDR1 DFQATT, CDR2 SNEGSKA (reference sequence). The V gene end was trimmed by 3 bases and the J gene end by 2 bases; junction bases not matched to a gene: 8. This CDR3 has 16 residues. The CDR3 spells CSARSVAGGLQETQYF. The DNA for the CDR3 is TGCAGTGCTAGGTCGGTAGCGGGGGGGCTTCAAGAGACCCAGTACTTC.

This clonotype has ten or more counts. This chain links TRBV6-1 with TRBJ1-3; TRBD1 might be the D (6 bases). V was shortened by 7 bases and J by 4 bases, with 14 bases between the two germline ends. The germline V gene has CDR1 MNHNS and CDR2 SASEGT. This CDR3 region has 14 residues. CDR3 region: CASTNGGQGNTIYF. The CDR3, as DNA: TGTGCCAGCACCAACGGAGGACAGGGAAACACCATATATTTT.

The chain links TRBV20-1 to TRBJ2-1; 11 bases are a match to TRBD2. CDR1 is DFQATT and CDR2 is SNEGSKA in the germline V gene (reference sequence). The CDR3 has 14 amino acids. The junction had 5 bases not matched to a gene; V was cut back by 5 bases and J by 5 bases. CDR3 DNA sequence: TGCAGTGCTGGCTGGACTAGCGGGCACAATGAGCAGTTCTTC. It is translated as CSAGWTSGHNEQFF.

The genes are TRBV4-3 and TRBJ2-2; tentatively, D is TRBD1 (5 bases). The CDR3 runs to 15 residues. Looked up from germline, CDR1 is LGHNA and CDR2 is YSLEER. The V and J ends lost 4 bases and 5 bases respectively, with 14 bases between them. CDR3 sequence reads: CASSPKGIRTGELFF. In DNA, the CDR3 is TGCGCCAGCAGCCCGAAGGGGATCAGAACCGGGGAGCTGTTTTTT.

The chain is built from TRBV10-3 and TRBJ1-1; D is undetermined. CDR3 length: 14 amino acids. V gave up 3 bases and J gave up 0 bases, with 8 bases separating them. Germline V gene data show CDR1 as ENHRY and CDR2 as SYGVKD. CDR3: CAISETHLNTEAFF. The CDR3 DNA reads TGTGCCATCAGTGAAACTCACTTGAACACTGAAGCTTTCTTT.

Concerning this clonotype itself: A much bigger clone sits one base away, suggesting this may be a read error. V usage is TRBV6-2 or TRBV6-3 and J usage is TRBJ1-2; no definite D call. This CDR3 has 16 residues. Germline V gene lookup returns CDR1 MNHEY and CDR2 SVGEGT. The DNA for the CDR3 is TGTCCCAGCAGTTACCACGTAGGGATCCGCACGGGAGGCTACACCTTC. Its protein product is CPSSYHVGIRTGGYTF.

This clonotype was detected a few times. The V gene is TRBV29-1, the J gene TRBJ1-5, with a weak D call TRBD1 (5 bases). Germline V gene sequence: CDR1 SQVTM, CDR2 ANQGSEA. V was clipped by 5 bases and J by 2 bases, with 13 bases between them. The CDR3 sequence is 14 residues long. The CDR3 region is CSVRDVSGNQPQHF. As DNA, the CDR3 is TGCAGCGTTAGGGACGTGAGTGGCAATCAGCCCCAGCATTTT.

Turning to this clonotype: The germline gene is not matched at one end of the junction; a read error may be the cause. The rearrangement joins TRBV10-3 to TRBJ2-7; D gene uncertain. Germline CDR1 ENHRY, CDR2 SYGVKD. This CDR3 spans 15 amino acids. CDR3 in amino acids: CASSYPGGVPYEQYF. The CDR3 DNA follows: TGTGCCAGCAGTTACCCCGGCGGTGTACCCTACGAGCAGTACTTC.

The chain combines TRBV29-1 with TRBJ2-5; 12 nucleotides line up with TRBD2. The CDR3 totals 13 residues. With V trimmed by 3 bases and J by 4 bases, 0 bases remained unmatched. Looked up from germline, CDR1 is SQVTM and CDR2 is ANQGSEA. CDR3 in DNA: TGCAGCGTTGAGACTAGCGGGGGAGAGACCCAGTACTTC. It translates to CSVETSGGETQYF.

This clonotype was counted at least ten times. The J gene is TRBJ1-1, the V gene TRBV9; unclear D gene. The germline V and J ends were trimmed by 3 bases and 4 bases, with 10 bases remaining between them. Germline V gene lookup returns CDR1 SGDLS and CDR2 YYNGEE. CDR3 size: 13 residues. Here the CDR3 DNA reads TGTGCCAGCAGCGCGGGAGGGTCCACTGAAGCTTTCTTT. Its translation is CASSAGGSTEAFF.

This clonotype was seen at least ten times. The J gene is TRBJ2-1, the V gene TRBV4-1, with 9 bases that match TRBD1. CDR1 MGHRA and CDR2 YSYEKL come from the germline V gene. V shed 1 base and J 0 bases; nucleotides not matched to a gene: 13. The CDR3 length is 20 residues. This CDR3 reads CASSQAAGQGFGFSYNEQFF. The CDR3 region has the DNA TGCGCCAGCAGCCAAGCAGCAGGACAGGGGTTTGGTTTCTCCTACAATGAGCAGTTCTTC.